This is a list of T cell receptor beta chains from one sample in a study of blood T cell repertoires in COVID-19. Generated by immunoSEQ multiplex PCR, the TCRdb table keeps only in-frame clones and is missing some. The table shows more than 70,000 clones, with around 89% occurring only once. The sequenced sample consisted of peripheral blood. All receptors derive from a man in his forties or fifties with acute or convalescent COVID-19. The CDR3 runs from the conserved cysteine through the conserved F or W. A D gene is named only where the DNA matches it firmly. Rows give clone size only sometimes, using once, few, many, or a class for an expanded clone.

abundance,j_gene,d_gene,v_gene,CDR3nt,CDR3aa
once,TRBJ2-2,TRBD2,TRBV7-6,TGTGCCAGCAGCTTAGGCAGCGGGAGGGGTTTTCTCAGGAACACCGGGGAGCTGTTTTTT,CASSLGSGRGFLRNTGELFF
-,TRBJ1-2,TRBD1,TRBV29-1,TGCAGCGTTGACGGACAGGGGAATGGCTACACCTTC,CSVDGQGNGYTF
-,TRBJ1-3,TRBD1,TRBV2,TGTGCCAGCAGAGGGTGGGACAGTCGAAACACCATATATTTT,CASRGWDSRNTIYF
-,TRBJ2-5,-,TRBV6-1,TGTGCCAGCAGTGAAGGACAGAGTCCTGTCGAGACCCAGTACTTC,CASSEGQSPVETQYF
-,TRBJ2-2,TRBD2,TRBV29-1,TGCAGCGTTGAAGATCGACGCGGGGGGCCCGGGGAGCTGTTTTTT,CSVEDRRGGPGELFF
-,TRBJ1-2,TRBD1,TRBV7-9,TGTGCCAGCAGTGGACAGGGCTATGGCTACACCTTC,CASSGQGYGYTF
-,TRBJ1-2,TRBD1,TRBV7-2,TGTGCCAGCAGCTTTTCGACAGGGTTAAACTATGGCTACACCTTC,CASSFSTGLNYGYTF
-,TRBJ1-5,-,TRBV10-3,TGTGCCATCAGTGAGTCGTCGGGAGTTAGCAATCAGCCCCAGCATTTT,CAISESSGVSNQPQHF
-,TRBJ1-2,TRBD1,TRBV10-1,TGCGCCAGCAGTGAGGAGCCAGGGGGCGACTATGGCTACACCTTC,CASSEEPGGDYGYTF
-,TRBJ2-7,TRBD2,TRBV4-2,TGTGCCAGCAGCCAAGGCTCTAGCGGGAACTACGAGCAGTACTTC,CASSQGSSGNYEQYF
-,TRBJ2-7,-,TRBV30,TGTGCCTGGAGTGCGCAACAGGAATCCGAGCAGTACTTC,CAWSAQQESEQYF
-,TRBJ2-5,TRBD2,TRBV6-1,TGTGCCAGCAGTGGCCGAAGGACTAGCGGGGGGGTCTTTAGGGAGACCCAGTACTTC,CASSGRRTSGGVFRETQYF
-,TRBJ2-5,-,TRBV7-8,TGTGCCAGCAGCTTAGGCAGGGTCAGGGAGACCCAGTACTTC,CASSLGRVRETQYF
-,TRBJ2-1,TRBD2,TRBV19,TGTGCCAGTAGGGACCTAGCGGGCCTCTACAATGAACAGTTCTTC,CASRDLAGLYNEQFF
-,TRBJ1-2,TRBD1,TRBV28,TGTGCCACCCCGAAGGACAGGGGTTCTCCTAACTATGGCTACACCTTC,CATPKDRGSPNYGYTF
-,TRBJ2-7,-,TRBV3-1/TRBV3-2,TGTGCCGCGGGCAGCTACGAGCAGTACTTC,CAAGSYEQYF
-,TRBJ1-6,TRBD1,TRBV29-1,TGCAGCGTGGATACAGGGGGCGCAGGATCACCCCTCCACTTT,CSVDTGGAGSPLHF
-,TRBJ1-3,-,TRBV14,TGTGCCAGCAGCCCAGCAGGGGCTGGAAACACCATATATTTT,CASSPAGAGNTIYF
few,TRBJ2-1,-,TRBV20-1,TGCAGTGCTAGGACAGTTTATGAGCAGTTCTTC,CSARTVYEQFF
-,TRBJ1-5,-,TRBV19,TGTGCCAGTAGATCGTTGGACAGTACTTATCAGCCCCAGCATTTT,CASRSLDSTYQPQHF
-,TRBJ2-2,TRBD1,TRBV3-1/TRBV3-2,TGTGCCAGCAGCCCCAGACAGGGGGCCGGGGAGCTGTTTTTT,CASSPRQGAGELFF
-,TRBJ2-3,-,TRBV4-1,TGCGCCAGCAGTCAACAGGGCCCACGCACAGATACGCAGTATTTT,CASSQQGPRTDTQYF
-,TRBJ1-2,-,TRBV10-3,TGTGCCATCAGTGCGACGGACAGACACTACACCTTC,CAISATDRHYTF
-,TRBJ1-5,-,TRBV19,TGTGCCAGAGGACACTTCTATAGCAATCAGCCCCAGCATTTT,CARGHFYSNQPQHF
-,TRBJ1-1,-,TRBV4-1,TGCGCCAGCAGCCAAGGTTATCCGGAGAAAGCTTTCTTT,CASSQGYPEKAFF
-,TRBJ1-1,TRBD1,TRBV5-1,TGCGCCAGCAGCTCGACAGGGGGCTGGAACACTGAAGCTTTCTTT,CASSSTGGWNTEAFF
-,TRBJ2-5,TRBD2,TRBV5-1,TGCGCCAGCAGCCCCGGTTGGACTAGCGGAGGGGTCCAAGAGACCCAGTACTTC,CASSPGWTSGGVQETQYF
-,TRBJ2-1,TRBD2,TRBV2,TGTGCCAGCAGTGAGAGGGAGCGGGGAGGTTACAATGAGCAGTTCTTC,CASSERERGGYNEQFF
-,TRBJ2-1,-,TRBV5-4,TGTGCCAGCAGCCGGGGGGCCAATAATGAGCAGTTCTTC,CASSRGANNEQFF
few,TRBJ2-1,-,TRBV3-1/TRBV3-2,TGTGCCAGCAGCCCCCGGCGGGGAGCTCCCAATGAGCAGTTCTTC,CASSPRRGAPNEQFF
once,TRBJ2-4,-,TRBV30,TGTGCCTGGAGTGGGGCAGTGCAAACCAAAAACATTCAGTACTTC,CAWSGAVQTKNIQYF
-,TRBJ2-1,TRBD1,TRBV19,TGTGCCAGTAGTATATCGGGACAGGTTATTCGTGGCTCCTACAATGAGCAGTTCTTC,CASSISGQVIRGSYNEQFF
-,TRBJ1-2,-,TRBV21-1,TGTGCCAGCAGCAAATGTGAGGCCAGGGCACCTTCCAACTATGGCTACACCTTC,CASSKCEARAPSNYGYTF